This T cell receptor beta chain stems from a study of OX40 agonist ivuxolimab in advanced cancers. About the investigation overall: The costimulatory receptor OX40 (CD134) was targeted by ivuxolimab, a fully human IgG2 agonistic monoclonal antibody. A male proportion of around 80% and a mean age of approximately 60 years, ranging from roughly 23 to 79, were recorded for the dose-escalation cohort. The paper describes the monotherapy dose-escalation part (N ≈ 51 patients) of the phase I trial of ivuxolimab. Patients were allowed to have had prior anti-PD-1, anti-PD-L1 or anti-CTLA-4 therapy, and more than 35% of the dose-escalation patients had been treated with checkpoint inhibitors. Intravenous ivuxolimab was administered to patients every 2 weeks at six dose levels: 0.01, 0.1, 0.3, 1.5, 3 and 10 mg/kg. Among the 50 to 55 dose-escalation patients, approximately 20 had hepatocellular carcinoma, roughly 15 melanoma, 9 renal cell carcinoma and 9 head and neck cancer. Peripheral TCRbeta sequencing was intended to test whether TCR sequence diversity was altered and clonal T-cell expansion was caused by ivuxolimab. Partial responses occurred in three dose-escalation patients: two with cutaneous melanoma and one with hepatocellular carcinoma.

Points the paper makes about the study in general: Low levels of normalized T-cell clonal expansion were also seen in some patients who did not respond. The antigen specificity of the peripheral T cells that underwent clonal expansion was not determined. On average, CD8+ T cells showed more expanded clones than CD4+ T cells after ivuxolimab. At doses from 0.1 to 3.0 mg/kg, clonal expansion was seen in both CD4+ and CD8+ blood T cells between baseline and week 6. In the 0.1-3.0 mg/kg groups, partial responders had among the lowest normalized peripheral clonal expansion, particularly in CD8+ T cells.

Patients with autoimmune disease history or receiving systemic immunosuppression were excluded from the trial. In every dose cohort, peripheral blood was drawn for TCR sequencing at baseline, cycle 4 day 1, and cycle 7 day 1. Samples were obtained from an open-label, multicenter, first-in-human phase I dose-escalation trial of ivuxolimab. Adults with locally advanced or metastatic head and neck squamous cell, hepatocellular, melanoma or renal cell carcinoma were enrolled in the trial. CD4+ and CD8+ T cells were sorted separately from peripheral blood before TCR sequencing. Genomic DNA was extracted from sorted cells for sequencing of the TCRbeta CDR3 region. The immunoSEQ Assay was used to sequence the TCRbeta CDR3 regions. TCRdb carries this immuneACCESS record with in-frame sequences only. Its versions omit some clonotypes, under half of them owing to an unresolved V gene in the studies checked, with the rest unexplained. For this sample there are tens of thousands of clones; over 75% appear just once. The ten largest clones represent around 10% of the sample.

Concerning this clone itself: Which antigen it targets is not known. The input lacks base qualities; no much larger clone sits a single base away.

V is pared back by 7 bases and J by 5 bases, with 14 bases lying between the germline termini. The CDR3 runs 13 residues from the cysteine to the phenylalanine. The only DNA kept is the CDR3, 39 bases in frame from the first base. Sequences SEHNR (CDR1) and FQNEAQ (CDR2) are obtained from the germline V gene (reference sequence). The TCR sequence derives from an adult with an advanced solid tumor such as melanoma, head and neck, liver or kidney cancer. Recombination joined TRBV7-9 with TRBJ1-2, with no confident D gene call. The sequenced sample was CD4+ or CD8+ T cells sorted from blood, obtained in a trial of the OX40 agonist ivuxolimab. CDR3 sequence: CASTFLPTYGYTF. DNA sequence: TGTGCCAGCACCTTCCTCCCCACTTATGGCTACACCTTC. Joined to the reference TRBV7-9 and TRBJ1-2 proteins, this CDR3 gives the full variable domain: DTGVSQNPRHKITKRGQNVTFRCDPISEHNRLYWYRQTLGQGPEFLTYFQNEAQLEKSRLLSDRFSAERPKGSFSTLEIQRTEQGDSAMYLCASTFLPTYGYTFGSGTRLTVV.